This TCR beta chain is drawn from a study of blood T cell repertoires in COVID-19. As for the study in general: Collection of acute and convalescent COVID-19 samples took place in the United States, Italy and Spain. From T cells, B-cell-depleted T cells, or PBMCs came the material, which was cDNA or gDNA.

V lost 3 bases and J lost 6; bases outside the gene matches: 12. Germline-derived CDR1 and CDR2 are LGHNA and YSLEER. This CDR3 comprises 17 residues. Under the authors' procedure: Quantification of nucleated cells was approximated via reference gene primer amplification. Sequencing used immunoSEQ multiplex PCR; TCRdb keeps in-frame clones, though not all of them. That table supplies the V and J calls and clone size; D and trimming were determined from the DNA. The sample contains just over 650,000 clones, 80% to 90% of which appear only once. Sequenced: peripheral blood. The origin of this receptor is a woman aged 18-29 years with acute or convalescent COVID-19. This chain uses TRBV4-3 with TRBJ2-2, with TRBD2 matching over 8 bases. CDR3 coding DNA: TGCGCCAGCAGCCATCCTAAGAGCGGGGGCCTCCCCGGGGAGCTGTTTTTT. Translation: CASSHPKSGGLPGELFF.